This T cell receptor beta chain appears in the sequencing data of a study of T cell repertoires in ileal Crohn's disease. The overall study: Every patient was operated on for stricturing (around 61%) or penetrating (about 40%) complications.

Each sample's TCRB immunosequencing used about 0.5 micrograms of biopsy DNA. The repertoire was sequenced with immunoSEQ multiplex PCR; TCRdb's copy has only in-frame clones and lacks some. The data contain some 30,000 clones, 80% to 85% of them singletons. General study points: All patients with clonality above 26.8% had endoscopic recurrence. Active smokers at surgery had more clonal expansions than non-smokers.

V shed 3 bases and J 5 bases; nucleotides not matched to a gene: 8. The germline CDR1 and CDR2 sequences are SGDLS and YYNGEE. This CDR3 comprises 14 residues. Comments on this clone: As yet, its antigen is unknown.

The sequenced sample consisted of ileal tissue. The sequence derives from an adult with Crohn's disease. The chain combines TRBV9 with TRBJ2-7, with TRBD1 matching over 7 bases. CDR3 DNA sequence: TGTGCCAGCAGCGCAGACCCGACAGGGCACGAGCAGTACTTC. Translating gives CASSADPTGHEQYF.